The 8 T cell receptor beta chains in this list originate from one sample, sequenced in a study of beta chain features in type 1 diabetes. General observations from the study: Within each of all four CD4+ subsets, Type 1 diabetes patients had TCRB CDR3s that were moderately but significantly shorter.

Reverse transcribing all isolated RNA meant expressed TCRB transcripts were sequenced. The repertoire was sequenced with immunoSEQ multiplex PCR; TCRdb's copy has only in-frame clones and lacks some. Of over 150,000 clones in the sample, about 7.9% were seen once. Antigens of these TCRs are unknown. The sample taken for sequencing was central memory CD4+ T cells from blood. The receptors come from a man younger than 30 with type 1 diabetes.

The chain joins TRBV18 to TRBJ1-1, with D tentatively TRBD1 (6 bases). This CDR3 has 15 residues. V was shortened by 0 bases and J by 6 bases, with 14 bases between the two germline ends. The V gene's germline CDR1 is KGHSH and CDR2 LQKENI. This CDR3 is CASSPPLGEGAEAFF. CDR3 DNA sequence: TGTGCCAGCTCACCACCGTTGGGGGAGGGGGCTGAAGCTTTCTTT.

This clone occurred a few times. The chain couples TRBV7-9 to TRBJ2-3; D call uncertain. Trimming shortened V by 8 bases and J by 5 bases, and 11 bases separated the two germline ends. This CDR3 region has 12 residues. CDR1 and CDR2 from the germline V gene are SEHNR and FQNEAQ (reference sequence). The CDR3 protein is CASLAAGDTQYF. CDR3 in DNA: TGTGCCAGCTTGGCGGCTGGAGATACGCAGTATTTT. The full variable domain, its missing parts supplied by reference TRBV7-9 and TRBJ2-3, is DTGVSQNPRHKITKRGQNVTFRCDPISEHNRLYWYRQTLGQGPEFLTYFQNEAQLEKSRLLSDRFSAERPKGSFSTLEIQRTEQGDSAMYLCASLAAGDTQYFGPGTRLTVL.

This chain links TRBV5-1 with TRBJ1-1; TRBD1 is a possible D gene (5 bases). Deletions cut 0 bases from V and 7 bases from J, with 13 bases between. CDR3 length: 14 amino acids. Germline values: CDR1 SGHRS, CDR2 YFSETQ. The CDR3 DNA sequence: TGCGCCAGCAGCTTGGCCGGAGGGGCTGATGAAGCTTTCTTT. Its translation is CASSLAGGADEAFF.

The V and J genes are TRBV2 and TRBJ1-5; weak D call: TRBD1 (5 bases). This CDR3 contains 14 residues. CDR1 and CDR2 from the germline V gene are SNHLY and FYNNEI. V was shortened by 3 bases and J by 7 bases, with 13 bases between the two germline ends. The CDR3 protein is CASSDGGLGQPQHF. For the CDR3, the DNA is TGTGCCAGCAGTGACGGGGGGTTAGGCCAGCCCCAGCATTTT.

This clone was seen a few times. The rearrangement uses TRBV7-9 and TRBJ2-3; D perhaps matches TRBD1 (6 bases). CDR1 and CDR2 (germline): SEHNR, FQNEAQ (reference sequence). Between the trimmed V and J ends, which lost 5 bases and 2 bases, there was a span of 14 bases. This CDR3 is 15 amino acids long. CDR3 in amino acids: CASSRLQGTTDTQYF. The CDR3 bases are TGTGCCAGCAGCCGTCTACAGGGAACCACAGATACGCAGTATTTT.

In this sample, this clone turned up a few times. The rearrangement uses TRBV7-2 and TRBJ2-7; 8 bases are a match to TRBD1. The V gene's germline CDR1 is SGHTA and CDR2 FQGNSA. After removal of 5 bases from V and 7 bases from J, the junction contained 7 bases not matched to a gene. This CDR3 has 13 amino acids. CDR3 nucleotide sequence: TGTGCCAGCAGCGAAGACAGGGGTAGAGAGCAGTACTTC. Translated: CASSEDRGREQYF.

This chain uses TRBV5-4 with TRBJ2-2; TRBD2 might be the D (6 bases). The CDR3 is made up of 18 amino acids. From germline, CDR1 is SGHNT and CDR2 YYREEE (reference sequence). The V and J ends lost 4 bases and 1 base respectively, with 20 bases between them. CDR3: CASSPMSRGRENTGELFF. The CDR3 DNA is TGTGCCAGCAGCCCCATGTCTCGGGGGAGAGAGAACACCGGGGAGCTGTTTTTT.

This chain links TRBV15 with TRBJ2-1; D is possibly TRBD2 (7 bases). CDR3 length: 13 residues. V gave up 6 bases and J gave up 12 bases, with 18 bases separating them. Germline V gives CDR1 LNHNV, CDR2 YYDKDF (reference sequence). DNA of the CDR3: TGTGCCACCAGATCCGGAGGGGGGGGGATGCAGTTCTTC. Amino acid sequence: CATRSGGGGMQFF.